Listed below are T cell receptor beta chains from one sample, sequenced in a study of multiple sclerosis patients with progressive multifocal leukoencephalopathy. Using immunoSEQ multiplex PCR, the repertoire was profiled, and TCRdb retains in-frame clones only, with some absent. The table includes 30,000 or so clones, around 90% detected once. Source: PBMCs, taken from a patient treated with natalizumab. Receptors originate from a human donor with multiple sclerosis. Each CDR3 is given with its conserved first and last residue. The D gene is left open where the match is weak. Clone size is shown for a subset of rows, as once, few, many or a class of expanded clone.

.	TRBD1	TRBV5-1	TRBJ1-4	CASSFRGQSGEKLFF	TGCGCCAGCAGCTTTAGGGGACAGTCGGGCGAAAAACTGTTTTTT
.	TRBD2	TRBV7-2	TRBJ2-2	CASSSAGGGRTGELFF	TGTGCCAGCAGCTCCGCCGGGGGAGGGAGAACCGGGGAGCTGTTTTTT
.	.	TRBV6-1	TRBJ1-1	CATDRGMNTEAFF	TGTGCCACTGACCGCGGTATGAACACTGAAGCTTTCTTT
.	.	TRBV14	TRBJ1-4	CASKGGPNEKLFF	TGTGCCAGCAAGGGCGGCCCTAATGAAAAACTGTTTTTT
.	.	TRBV25-1	TRBJ2-3	CASEKGQNGTDTQYF	TGTGCCAGCGAGAAAGGACAGAACGGCACAGATACGCAGTATTTT
.	TRBD2	TRBV5-4	TRBJ2-3	CASSGKTSGGALSADTQYF	TGTGCCAGCAGCGGGAAGACTAGCGGGGGGGCCTTGTCAGCAGATACGCAGTATTTT
.	.	TRBV7-9	TRBJ1-2	CASSLEAHYGYTF	TGTGCCAGCAGCTTAGAGGCGCACTATGGCTACACCTTC
.	TRBD2	TRBV6-1	TRBJ2-7	CASSEALADEQYF	TGTGCCAGCAGTGAAGCACTAGCGGACGAGCAGTACTTC
.	TRBD1	TRBV5-1	TRBJ1-1	CASSTPTGGTGEAFF	TGCGCCAGCAGCACGCCGACAGGGGGCACAGGTGAAGCTTTCTTT
.	TRBD1	TRBV5-3	TRBJ1-2	CARSPGQVALPAYGYTF	TGTGCCAGAAGCCCAGGACAGGTGGCACTGCCCGCTTATGGCTACACCTTC
.	TRBD1	TRBV28	TRBJ2-3	CASRRQGTDTQYF	TGTGCCAGCAGGCGACAGGGTACAGATACGCAGTATTTT
.	.	TRBV19	TRBJ1-1	CASSIGANTEAFF	TGTGCCAGTAGTATTGGGGCGAACACTGAAGCTTTCTTT
.	TRBD1	TRBV9	TRBJ2-5	CASSVNIRQGETQYF	TGTGCCAGCAGCGTCAATATCCGACAGGGTGAGACCCAGTACTTC
few	.	TRBV19	TRBJ2-2	CASSTRAGELFF	TGTGCCAGTAGTACCCGCGCCGGGGAGCTGTTTTTT
.	TRBD1	TRBV7-9	TRBJ2-7	CASSTNEDRNLPGEQYF	TGTGCCAGCAGCACGAACGAGGACAGGAACCTTCCTGGCGAGCAGTACTTC
.	TRBD2	TRBV7-2	TRBJ2-1	CASSFGTSGSYNEQFF	TGTGCTAGCAGCTTCGGGACTAGCGGAAGTTACAATGAGCAGTTCTTC
.	.	TRBV11-2	TRBJ2-7	CASSLDFWPTYEQYF	TGTGCCAGCAGCTTAGATTTCTGGCCCACCTACGAGCAGTACTTC
.	.	TRBV9	TRBJ1-1	CASSVARGPLNTEAFF	TGTGCCAGCAGCGTAGCCAGGGGCCCACTTAACACTGAAGCTTTCTTT
.	.	TRBV9	TRBJ2-7	CASSVGGGNRVYEQYF	TGTGCCAGCAGCGTAGGCGGGGGAAACAGGGTTTACGAGCAGTACTTC
.	TRBD2	TRBV2	TRBJ2-3	CASWGGLSAADTQYF	TGTGCCAGCTGGGGAGGGCTCTCGGCCGCAGATACGCAGTATTTT
.	.	TRBV25-1	TRBJ2-3	CASSEYRESDTQYF	TGTGCCAGCAGTGAATATAGGGAATCAGATACGCAGTATTTT
once	TRBD1	TRBV7-9	TRBJ1-2	CASSVGQASNYGYTF	TGTGCCAGCAGCGTCGGACAGGCTTCTAACTATGGCTACACCTTC